This TCR beta chain is from a study of blood T cell repertoires in COVID-19. TCRdb keeps only in-frame clones here, not all; method: immunoSEQ multiplex PCR. The sample yields 230,000 or so clones, around 84% seen once. The germline V gene has CDR1 MNHEY and CDR2 SMNVEV (reference sequence). V lost 5 bases and J lost 1, with 13 bases in between. CDR3 length: 15 amino acids. A COVID-19 case was met by exposed participants within 2 weeks before study entry. Sequences were obtained from PBMCs or T cells enriched from blood (not recorded which). The TCR comes from a woman aged 45-65 years who had been exposed to COVID-19. The V call is TRBV27, the J call TRBJ2-3; no firm D call. The DNA of the CDR3 is TGTGCCAGCAGTCCACACCATCTGGGCACAGATACGCAGTATTTT. Protein: CASSPHHLGTDTQYF.